The T cell receptor (beta chain) under discussion was sequenced for a study of blood T cell repertoires in COVID-19. Overall study context: T cells, B-cell-depleted T cells, or PBMCs supplied cDNA or gDNA.

This clone was seen just once. Some clones are missing from TCRdb's copy, which holds only in-frame ones; the method was immunoSEQ multiplex PCR. This sample has some 350,000 clones, with around 86% found just once. This sequence was found in a woman aged 45 to 65 with COVID-19, enrolled during active disease. Sequencing was done on a sample of peripheral blood.

This chain's CDR3 is CASSSSGPGAHYGYTF. Here the CDR3 DNA reads TGTGCCAGCAGTTCCTCTGGCCCAGGGGCCCACTATGGCTACACCTTC. The chain carries TRBV27 and TRBJ1-2; perhaps TRBD1 as D (6 bases). Trimming left V 4 bases short and J 3 bases short, with 18 bases between. Germline V lookup: CDR1 MNHEY, CDR2 SMNVEV (reference sequence). The CDR3 length is 16 residues.